This T cell receptor (beta chain) was identified in a study of T cell responses to AZD1222 COVID-19 vaccine. Study results and limitations: Researchers report vaccine-associated CD4 TCRs spanning spike, with dominance at 160-218 and 743-854.

Clones were sequenced by immunoSEQ multiplex PCR, and TCRdb holds only the in-frame ones, with some missing. Among 150,000 to 200,000 clones, roughly 94% were seen once, and the ten largest hold around 0.99%. The CDR3 is 14 amino acids. CDR1 is LGHDT, CDR2 YNNKEL, per germline (reference sequence). Trimming took off 2 bases at V and 7 bases at J, with 9 bases between the two ends. This clone was observed a handful of times. Its antigen is still unknown. This TCR came from an adult who received the AZD1222 COVID-19 vaccine. V is TRBV3-1 (or the pseudogene TRBV3-2) and J is TRBJ1-6; D perhaps matches TRBD1 (5 bases). The source material was peripheral blood, sampled 28 days after the second AZD1222 dose. CDR3 coding DNA: TGTGCCAGCAGCCAACAGGGAAGCAATTCACCCCTCCACTTT. This translates into CASSQQGSNSPLHF.